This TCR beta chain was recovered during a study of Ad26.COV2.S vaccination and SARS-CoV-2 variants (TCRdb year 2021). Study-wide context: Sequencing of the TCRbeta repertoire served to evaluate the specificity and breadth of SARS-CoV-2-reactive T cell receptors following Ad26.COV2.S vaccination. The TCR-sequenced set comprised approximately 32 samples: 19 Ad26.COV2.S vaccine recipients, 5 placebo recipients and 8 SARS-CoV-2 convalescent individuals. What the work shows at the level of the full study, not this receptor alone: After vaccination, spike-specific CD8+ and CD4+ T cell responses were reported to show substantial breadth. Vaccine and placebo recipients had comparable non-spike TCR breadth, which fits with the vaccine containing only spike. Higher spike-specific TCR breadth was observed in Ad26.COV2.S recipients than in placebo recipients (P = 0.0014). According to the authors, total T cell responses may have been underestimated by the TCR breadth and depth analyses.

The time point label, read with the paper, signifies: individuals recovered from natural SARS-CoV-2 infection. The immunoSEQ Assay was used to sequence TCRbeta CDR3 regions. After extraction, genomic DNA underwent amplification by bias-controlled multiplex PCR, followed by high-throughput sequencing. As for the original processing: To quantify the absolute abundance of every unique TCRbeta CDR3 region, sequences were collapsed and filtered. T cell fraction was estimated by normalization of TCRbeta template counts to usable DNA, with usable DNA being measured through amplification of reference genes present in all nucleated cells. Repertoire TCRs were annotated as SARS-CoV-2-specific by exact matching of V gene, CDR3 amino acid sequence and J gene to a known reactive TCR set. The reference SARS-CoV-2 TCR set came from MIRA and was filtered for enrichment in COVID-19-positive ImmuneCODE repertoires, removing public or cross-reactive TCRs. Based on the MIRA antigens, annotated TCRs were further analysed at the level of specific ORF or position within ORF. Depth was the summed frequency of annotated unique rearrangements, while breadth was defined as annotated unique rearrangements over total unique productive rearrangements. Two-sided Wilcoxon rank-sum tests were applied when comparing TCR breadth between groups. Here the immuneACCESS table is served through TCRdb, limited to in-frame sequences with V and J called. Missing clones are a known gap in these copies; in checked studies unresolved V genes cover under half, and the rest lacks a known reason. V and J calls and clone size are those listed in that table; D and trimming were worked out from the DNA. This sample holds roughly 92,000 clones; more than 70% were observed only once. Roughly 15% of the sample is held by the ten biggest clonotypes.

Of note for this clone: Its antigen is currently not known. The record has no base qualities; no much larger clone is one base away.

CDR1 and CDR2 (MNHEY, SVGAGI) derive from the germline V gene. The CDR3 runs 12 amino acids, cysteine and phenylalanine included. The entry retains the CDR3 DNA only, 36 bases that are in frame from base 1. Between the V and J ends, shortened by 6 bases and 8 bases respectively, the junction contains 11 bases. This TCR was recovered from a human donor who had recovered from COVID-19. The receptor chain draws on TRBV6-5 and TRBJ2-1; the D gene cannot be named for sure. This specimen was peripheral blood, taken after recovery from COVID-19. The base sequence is TGTGCCAGCAGGCCTAGTTCTTATGAGCAGTTCTTC. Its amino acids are CASRPSSYEQFF.